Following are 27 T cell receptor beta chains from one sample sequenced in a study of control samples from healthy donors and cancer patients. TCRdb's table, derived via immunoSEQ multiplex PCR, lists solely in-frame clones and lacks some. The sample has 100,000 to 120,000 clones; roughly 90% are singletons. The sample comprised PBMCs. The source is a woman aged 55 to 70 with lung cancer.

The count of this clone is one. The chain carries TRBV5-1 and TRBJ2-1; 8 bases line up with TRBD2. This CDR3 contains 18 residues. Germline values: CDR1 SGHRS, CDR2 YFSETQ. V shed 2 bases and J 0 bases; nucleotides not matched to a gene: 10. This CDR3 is CASSFRLARYSSYNEQFF. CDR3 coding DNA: TGCGCCAGCAGCTTCCGACTAGCGCGGTACAGCTCCTACAATGAGCAGTTCTTC.

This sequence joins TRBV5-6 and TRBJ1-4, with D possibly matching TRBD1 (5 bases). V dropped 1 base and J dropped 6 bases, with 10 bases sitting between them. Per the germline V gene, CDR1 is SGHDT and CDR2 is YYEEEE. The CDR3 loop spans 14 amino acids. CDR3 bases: TGTGCCAGCAGCTTGCAGGGTCCGGATGAAAAACTGTTTTTT. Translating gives CASSLQGPDEKLFF.

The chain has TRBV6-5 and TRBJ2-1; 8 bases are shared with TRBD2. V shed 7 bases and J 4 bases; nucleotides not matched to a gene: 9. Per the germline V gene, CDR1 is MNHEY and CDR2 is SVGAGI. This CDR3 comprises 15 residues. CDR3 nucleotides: TGTGCCAGCACCCCGGGGGGGCCCGCTTACAATGAGCAGTTCTTC. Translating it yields CASTPGGPAYNEQFF.

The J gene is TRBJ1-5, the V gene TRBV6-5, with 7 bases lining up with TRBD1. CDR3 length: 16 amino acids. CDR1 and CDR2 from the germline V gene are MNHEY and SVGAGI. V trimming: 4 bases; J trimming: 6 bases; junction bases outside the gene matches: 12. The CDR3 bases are TGTGCCAGCAGTTTAGGGGGCCCGGGTAGGGGTCAGCCCCAGCATTTT. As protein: CASSLGGPGRGQPQHF.

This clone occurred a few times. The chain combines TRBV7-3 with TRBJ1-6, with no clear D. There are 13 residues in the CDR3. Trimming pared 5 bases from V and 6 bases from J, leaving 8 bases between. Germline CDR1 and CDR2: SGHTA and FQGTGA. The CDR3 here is CASSPGPNSPLHF. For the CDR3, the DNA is TGTGCCAGCAGCCCCGGGCCTAATTCACCCCTCCACTTT.

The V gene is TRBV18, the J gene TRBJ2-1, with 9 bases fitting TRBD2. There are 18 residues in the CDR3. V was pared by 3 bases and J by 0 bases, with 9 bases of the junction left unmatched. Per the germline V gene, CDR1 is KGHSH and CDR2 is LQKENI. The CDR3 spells CASSPGASGASSYNEQFF. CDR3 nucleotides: TGTGCCAGCTCACCCGGGGCTAGCGGGGCTAGCTCCTACAATGAGCAGTTCTTC. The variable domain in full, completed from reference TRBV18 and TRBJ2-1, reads NAGVMQNPRHLVRRRGQEARLRCSPMKGHSHVYWYRQLPEEGLKFMVYLQKENIIDESGMPKERFSAEFPKEGPSILRIQQVVRGDSAAYFCASSPGASGASSYNEQFFGPGTRLTVL.

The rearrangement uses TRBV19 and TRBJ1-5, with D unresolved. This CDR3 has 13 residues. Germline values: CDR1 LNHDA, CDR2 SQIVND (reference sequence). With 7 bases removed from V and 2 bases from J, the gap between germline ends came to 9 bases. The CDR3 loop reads CASTAVGNQPQHF. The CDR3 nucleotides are TGTGCCAGTACTGCGGTCGGCAATCAGCCCCAGCATTTT.

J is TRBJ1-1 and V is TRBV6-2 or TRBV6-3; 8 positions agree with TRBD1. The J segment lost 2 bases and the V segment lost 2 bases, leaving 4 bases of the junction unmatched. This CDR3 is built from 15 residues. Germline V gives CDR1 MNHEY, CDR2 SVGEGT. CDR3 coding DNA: TGTGCCAGCAGTTACGACAGGGGCGGAAACACTGAAGCTTTCTTT. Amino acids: CASSYDRGGNTEAFF.

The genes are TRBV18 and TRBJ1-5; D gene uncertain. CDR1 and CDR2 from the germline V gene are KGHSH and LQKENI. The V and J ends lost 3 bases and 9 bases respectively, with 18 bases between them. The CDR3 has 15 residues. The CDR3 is CASSPNNSRVGPQHF. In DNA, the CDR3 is TGTGCCAGCTCACCGAATAACAGTCGTGTTGGGCCCCAGCATTTT.

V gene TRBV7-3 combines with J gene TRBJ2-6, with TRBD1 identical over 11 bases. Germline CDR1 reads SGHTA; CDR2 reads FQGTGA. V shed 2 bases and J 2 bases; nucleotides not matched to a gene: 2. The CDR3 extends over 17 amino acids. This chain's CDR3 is CASSLEGQGAGANVLTF. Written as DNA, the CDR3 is TGTGCCAGCAGCTTAGAGGGACAGGGGGCTGGGGCCAACGTCCTGACTTTC.

The CDR3 sequence: CASSILPITGVFDHEQYF. DNA of the CDR3: TGTGCCAGTAGTATTCTCCCAATTACAGGGGTCTTTGACCACGAGCAGTACTTC. The V and J genes are TRBV19 and TRBJ2-7; 7 nucleotides line up with TRBD1. From germline, CDR1 is LNHDA and CDR2 SQIVND (reference sequence). The CDR3 sequence is 18 residues long. J lost 5 bases, V lost 3 bases, and 19 bases had no gene match.

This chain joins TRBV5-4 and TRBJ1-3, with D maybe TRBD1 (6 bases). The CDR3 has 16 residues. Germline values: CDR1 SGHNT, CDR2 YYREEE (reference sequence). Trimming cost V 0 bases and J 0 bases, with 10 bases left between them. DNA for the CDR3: TGTGCCAGCAGCTTGGGAGGGGGACTCTCTGGAAACACCATATATTTT. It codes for CASSLGGGLSGNTIYF.

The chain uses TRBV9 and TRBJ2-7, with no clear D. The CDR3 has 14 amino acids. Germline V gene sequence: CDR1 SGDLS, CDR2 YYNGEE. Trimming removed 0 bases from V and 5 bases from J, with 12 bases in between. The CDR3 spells CASSVDPKGDEQYF. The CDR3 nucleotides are TGTGCCAGCAGCGTAGATCCCAAAGGCGACGAGCAGTACTTC.

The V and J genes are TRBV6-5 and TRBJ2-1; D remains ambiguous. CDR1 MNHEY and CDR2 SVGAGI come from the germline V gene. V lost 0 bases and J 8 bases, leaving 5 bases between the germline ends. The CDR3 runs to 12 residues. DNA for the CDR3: TGTGCCAGCAGTTACTCGACGGATGAGCAGTTCTTC. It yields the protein CASSYSTDEQFF.

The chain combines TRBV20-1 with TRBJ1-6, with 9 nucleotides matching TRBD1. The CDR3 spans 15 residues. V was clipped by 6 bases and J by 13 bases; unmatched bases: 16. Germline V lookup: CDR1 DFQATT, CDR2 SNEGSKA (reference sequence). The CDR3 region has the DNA TGCAGTGCCAGTTTCGGAGGGACAGGGCTTTATCCCCTCCACTTT. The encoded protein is CSASFGGTGLYPLHF.

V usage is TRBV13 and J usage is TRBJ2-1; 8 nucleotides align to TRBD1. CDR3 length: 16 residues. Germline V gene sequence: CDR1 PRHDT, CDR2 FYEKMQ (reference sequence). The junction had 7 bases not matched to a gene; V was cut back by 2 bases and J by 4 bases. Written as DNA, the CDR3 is TGTGCCAGCAGCTTATTTGGGAGGACAGGGTACAATGAGCAGTTCTTC. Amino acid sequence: CASSLFGRTGYNEQFF.

The CDR3 is CASSYSGGLVNTEAFF. For the CDR3, the DNA is TGTGCCAGCAGTTACTCAGGGGGTCTGGTGAACACTGAAGCTTTCTTT. The rearrangement links TRBV6-5 to TRBJ1-1; TRBD1 might be the D (6 bases). This CDR3 contains 16 residues. Deletions cut 0 bases from V and 0 bases from J, with 11 bases between. The germline gives CDR1 MNHEY, CDR2 SVGAGI.

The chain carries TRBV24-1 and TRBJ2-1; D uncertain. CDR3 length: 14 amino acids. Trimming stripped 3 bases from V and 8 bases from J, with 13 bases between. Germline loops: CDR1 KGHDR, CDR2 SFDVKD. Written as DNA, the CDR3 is TGTGCCACCAGTGATCCGTCCATCGGCTATGAGCAGTTCTTC. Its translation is CATSDPSIGYEQFF.

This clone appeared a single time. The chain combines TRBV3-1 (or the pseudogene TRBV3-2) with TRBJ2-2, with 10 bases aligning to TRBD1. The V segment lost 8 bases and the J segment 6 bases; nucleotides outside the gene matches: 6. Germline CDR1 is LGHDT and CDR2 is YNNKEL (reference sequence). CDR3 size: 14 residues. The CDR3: CASGTGASSGELFF. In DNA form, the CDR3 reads TGTGCCAGCGGGACAGGGGCCAGTTCCGGGGAGCTGTTTTTT.

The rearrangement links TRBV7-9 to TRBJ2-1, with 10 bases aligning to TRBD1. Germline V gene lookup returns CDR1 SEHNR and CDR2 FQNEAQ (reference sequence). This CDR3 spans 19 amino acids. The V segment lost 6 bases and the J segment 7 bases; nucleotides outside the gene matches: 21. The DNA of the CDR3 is TGTGCCAGCAGACTATCGGGGACAGGGGAGAATTTGGGGAGGAATGAGCAGTTCTTC. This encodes CASRLSGTGENLGRNEQFF.

CDR3 coding DNA: TGTGCCATCAGTGATATGGGACAGGGGGCCCACGAGCAGTACTTC. Its protein product is CAISDMGQGAHEQYF. J is TRBJ2-7 and V is TRBV10-3, with 12 bases lining up with TRBD1. The CDR3 extends over 15 amino acids. The germline CDR1 and CDR2 sequences are ENHRY and SYGVKD. V lost 3 bases and J lost 5; bases outside the gene matches: 5.

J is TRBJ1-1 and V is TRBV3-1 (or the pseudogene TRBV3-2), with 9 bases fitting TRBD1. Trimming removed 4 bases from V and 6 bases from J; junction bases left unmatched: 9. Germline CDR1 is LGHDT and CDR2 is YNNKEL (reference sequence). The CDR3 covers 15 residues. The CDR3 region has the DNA TGTGCCAGCAGCCGCATACAGGGGGCGCGGGCTGAAGCTTTCTTT. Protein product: CASSRIQGARAEAFF.

CDR3 sequence (DNA): TGTGCCACCAGTGAACCGACAGGGCCCAAAGAGACCCAGTACTTC. Translating gives CATSEPTGPKETQYF. This chain uses TRBV24-1 with TRBJ2-5, with 7 positions matching TRBD1. In germline, CDR1 is KGHDR, CDR2 SFDVKD. The CDR3 loop spans 15 amino acids. With V trimmed by 4 bases and J by 3 bases, 7 bases remained unmatched.

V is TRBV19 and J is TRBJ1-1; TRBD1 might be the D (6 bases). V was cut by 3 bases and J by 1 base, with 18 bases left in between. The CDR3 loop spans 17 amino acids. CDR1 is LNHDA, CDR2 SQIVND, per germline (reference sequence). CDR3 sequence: CASSMTGGAGPNTEAFF. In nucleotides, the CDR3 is TGTGCCAGTAGTATGACGGGGGGCGCGGGACCGAACACTGAAGCTTTCTTT. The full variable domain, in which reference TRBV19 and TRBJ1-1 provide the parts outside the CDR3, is DGGITQSPKYLFRKEGQNVTLSCEQNLNHDAMYWYRQDPGQGLRLIYYSQIVNDFQKGDIAEGYSVSREKKESFPLTVTSAQKNPTAFYLCASSMTGGAGPNTEAFFGQGTRLTVV.

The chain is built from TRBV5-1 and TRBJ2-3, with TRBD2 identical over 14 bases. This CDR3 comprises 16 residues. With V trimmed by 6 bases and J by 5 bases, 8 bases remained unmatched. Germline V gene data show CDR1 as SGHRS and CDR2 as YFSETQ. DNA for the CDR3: TGCGCCAGCATCCTCGGACTAGCGGGAGGAGGAGATACGCAGTATTTT. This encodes CASILGLAGGGDTQYF.

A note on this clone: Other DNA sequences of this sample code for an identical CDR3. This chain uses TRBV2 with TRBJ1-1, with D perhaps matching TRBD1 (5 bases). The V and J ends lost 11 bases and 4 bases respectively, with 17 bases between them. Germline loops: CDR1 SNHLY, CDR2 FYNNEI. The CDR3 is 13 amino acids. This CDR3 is CAGRSTGATEAFF. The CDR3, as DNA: TGTGCCGGACGAAGTACTGGGGCCACTGAAGCTTTCTTT.

The CDR3 DNA reads TGTGCCAGCAGCCCTAGCGGGAGGTACGAGACCCAGTACTTC. It yields the protein CASSPSGRYETQYF. The chain carries TRBV3-1 (or the pseudogene TRBV3-2) and TRBJ2-5; 11 positions match TRBD2. Germline V lookup: CDR1 LGHDT, CDR2 YNNKEL (reference sequence). V dropped 4 bases and J dropped 5; count of bases not matched to a gene: 3. The CDR3 contains 14 residues.